These 17 T cell receptor beta chains were sequenced from one sample in a study of glioma-infiltrating T cells after dendritic cell vaccination. This table comes from immunoSEQ multiplex PCR, and its TCRdb copy is limited to in-frame clones, with some not included. The sample records approximately 60,000 clones, 86% being singletons. Documented time point: after dendritic cell vaccination, including at tumor progression/relapse. The sample consisted of blood, taken after dendritic cell vaccination. These TCRs come from a human donor with glioblastoma.

This sequence joins TRBV5-4 and TRBJ2-7; D is perhaps TRBD2 (6 bases). The CDR3 has 14 amino acids. The ends were cut back, 4 bases at V and 0 bases at J, with 11 bases in the middle. Germline values: CDR1 SGHNT, CDR2 YYREEE (reference sequence). CDR3 protein: CASSPKLASYEQYF. CDR3 sequence (DNA): TGTGCCAGCAGCCCTAAACTAGCCTCCTACGAGCAGTACTTC.

For the CDR3, the DNA is TGCGCCAGCTCCCCCGTAACAGGGGACTCGCAGCCCCAGCATTTT. Its protein is CASSPVTGDSQPQHF. The chain combines TRBV5-1 with TRBJ1-5; TRBD1 aligns across 7 bases. The CDR3 sequence is 15 residues long. CDR1 is SGHRS, CDR2 YFSETQ, per germline. The V segment lost 7 bases and the J segment 7 bases; nucleotides outside the gene matches: 14.

V is TRBV5-1 and J is TRBJ2-7; 8 nucleotides match TRBD1. The junction had 6 bases not matched to a gene; V was cut back by 0 bases and J by 4 bases. Germline V gene lookup returns CDR1 SGHRS and CDR2 YFSETQ. The CDR3 extends over 15 amino acids. Written as DNA, the CDR3 is TGCGCCAGCAGCTTGGGACAGGGGATTGCATACGAGCAGTACTTC. Amino acid sequence: CASSLGQGIAYEQYF. Using reference TRBV5-1 and TRBJ2-7 for the parts outside the CDR3, the full variable domain is KAGVTQTPRYLIKTRGQQVTLSCSPISGHRSVSWYQQTPGQGLQFLFEYFSETQRNKGNFPGRFSGRQFSNSRSEMNVSTLELGDSALYLCASSLGQGIAYEQYFGPGTRLTVT.

Points on this clone: At one boundary the junction diverges from the germline segment, which might be a read error. V is TRBV2 and J is TRBJ1-2; D gene unclear. Germline assignment: CDR1 SNHLY and CDR2 FYNNEI. CDR3 length equals 11 residues. CDR3 residues: CASGEYYGYTF. CDR3 bases: TGTGCCAGCGGTGAATATTATGGCTACACCTTC.

This rearrangement joins TRBV10-3 to TRBJ1-5; D is possibly TRBD1 (5 bases). The CDR3 consists of 14 residues. The germline V gene encodes CDR1 ENHRY and CDR2 SYGVKD. Trimming stripped 0 bases from V and 5 bases from J, with 8 bases between. CDR3 region: CAISESRGDQPQHF. CDR3 sequence (DNA): TGTGCCATCAGTGAGTCGCGGGGGGATCAGCCCCAGCATTTT.

This chain links TRBV4-3 with TRBJ1-2; 8 bases match TRBD1. The CDR3 totals 15 residues. CDR1 is LGHNA and CDR2 is YSLEER in the germline V gene. V trimming: 1 base; J trimming: 5 bases; junction bases outside the gene matches: 6. CDR3 nucleotides: TGCGCCAGCAGCCAAGGCCCGACAGGGGATTATGGCTACACCTTC. Translated: CASSQGPTGDYGYTF.

The chain combines TRBV5-6 with TRBJ1-2; 12 bases match TRBD1. V was clipped by 3 bases and J by 3 bases; unmatched bases: 9. Germline V gene sequence: CDR1 SGHDT, CDR2 YYEEEE. This CDR3 is 17 amino acids long. CDR3 DNA sequence: TGTGCCAGCAGCTCCCGGGACAGGGGGCCTTCTTACTATGGCTACACCTTC. This encodes CASSSRDRGPSYYGYTF.

The chain carries TRBV19 and TRBJ1-2; the match to TRBD1 covers 7 bases. This CDR3 has 13 residues. V shed 3 bases and J 13 bases; nucleotides not matched to a gene: 11. In germline, CDR1 is LNHDA, CDR2 SQIVND (reference sequence). The DNA of the CDR3 is TGTGCCAGTAGTATCCCAATACAGGGGTTCGTCACCTTC. It translates to CASSIPIQGFVTF.

The chain has TRBV6-5 and TRBJ2-5; 7 bases line up with TRBD2. Judging by the DNA end, TRBJ2-7 fits better; the J call may be wrong. This CDR3 contains 16 residues. Per germline, CDR1 MNHEY and CDR2 SVGAGI. The CDR3 protein is CASSYSMRGWAYEQYF. DNA of the CDR3: TGTGCCAGCAGTTACTCGATGCGGGGGTGGGCCTACGAGCAGTACTTC.

This rearrangement joins TRBV7-3 to TRBJ1-2, with TRBD1 matching 7 bases. The CDR3 length is 16 residues. Trimming took 5 bases from V and 8 from J; bases not matched to a gene: 17. CDR1 SGHTA and CDR2 FQGTGA come from the germline V gene. CDR3 sequence reads: CASSPNRVGQTGGYTF. The CDR3, as DNA: TGTGCCAGCAGCCCAAATCGAGTGGGCCAGACAGGGGGCTACACCTTC.

This sequence joins TRBV29-1 and TRBJ2-7; 15 bases agree with TRBD2. V trimming: 5 bases; J trimming: 4 bases; junction bases outside the gene matches: 6. Germline CDR1 is SQVTM and CDR2 is ANQGSEA. This CDR3 region has 15 residues. The CDR3 DNA follows: TGCAGCGTTAAGGGGACTAGCGGGGGGAGGTACGAGCAGTACTTC. It codes for CSVKGTSGGRYEQYF.

The genes are TRBV7-9 and TRBJ1-4; TRBD1 matches 9 bases. The CDR3 length is 14 residues. Looked up from germline, CDR1 is SEHNR and CDR2 is FQNEAQ (reference sequence). Losses at the gene ends were 5 bases for V and 8 bases for J; bases not matched to a gene: 6. CDR3 sequence (DNA): TGTGCCAGCAGCCTTAGACAGGGGGGAGAAAAACTGTTTTTT. Its protein product is CASSLRQGGEKLFF. Combining the CDR3 with reference TRBV7-9 and TRBJ1-4 gives the whole variable domain DTGVSQNPRHKITKRGQNVTFRCDPISEHNRLYWYRQTLGQGPEFLTYFQNEAQLEKSRLLSDRFSAERPKGSFSTLEIQRTEQGDSAMYLCASSLRQGGEKLFFGSGTQLSVL.

This rearrangement joins TRBV18 to TRBJ1-3; D gene unclear. The CDR3 has 13 amino acids. Between the trimmed V and J ends, which lost 0 bases and 10 bases, there was a span of 10 bases. CDR1 is KGHSH, CDR2 LQKENI, per germline. DNA for the CDR3: TGTGCCAGCTCACCACCGTCGAGGGAGACCATATATTTT. Amino acids: CASSPPSRETIYF.

The chain uses TRBV11-3 and TRBJ2-5; perhaps TRBD2 as D (5 bases). CDR1 is SGHNT and CDR2 is YENEEA in the germline V gene. This CDR3 region has 16 residues. V was shortened by 1 base and J by 2 bases, with 14 bases between the two germline ends. CDR3 in DNA: TGTGCCAGCAGCTTAGTCTCCGGACTGAATCAAGAGACCCAGTACTTC. Translated: CASSLVSGLNQETQYF.

A remark on this clone: The same CDR3 is also encoded by other DNA sequences in this sample. The chain uses TRBV4-2 and TRBJ1-6; D gene ambiguous. V was pared by 7 bases and J by 0 bases, with 16 bases between. Germline CDR1 and CDR2: LGHNA and YNFKEQ. This CDR3 contains 17 residues. CDR3 sequence reads: CASTPGRASSYNSPLHF. The CDR3 DNA is TGTGCCAGCACCCCGGGAAGGGCAAGCTCCTATAATTCACCCCTCCACTTT.

The count of this clone is one. A read error may account for a junction end that differs from germline. The chain recombines TRBV6-6 with TRBJ1-2, with D possibly matching TRBD1 (5 bases). The CDR3 is 13 residues long. CDR1 and CDR2 from the germline V gene are MNHNY and SVGAGI (reference sequence). CDR3 DNA sequence: TGTGCCAGCAGTGGTACAGGTAACTATGGCCACACCTTC. Protein sequence: CASSGTGNYGHTF.

A few counts support this clone. The chain couples TRBV11-1 to TRBJ1-6, with D possibly being TRBD1 (5 bases). Germline CDR1 and CDR2: SGHAT and FQDESV (reference sequence). Trimming left V 5 bases short and J 6 bases short, with 11 bases between. CDR3 length: 14 residues. The DNA for the CDR3 is TGTGCCAGCAGCCCTGGACAAGTTAATTCACCCCTCCACTTT. Amino acids: CASSPGQVNSPLHF.